This TCR beta chain came from a study of response to subunit inactivated influenza vaccine. The study, taken as a whole, reports: Each seasonal flu vaccination may recruit only limited new T cells, authors suggested.

TCRdb re-analysed the RT-PCR reads in MiXCR, keeping a single row per CDR3 protein. The repertoire includes around 530,000 distinct CDR3 sequences, about an eighth of them detected once, and roughly 10% sits in the top ten. Germline lookup yields CDR1 SGHNT and CDR2 YENEEA. CDR3 length equals 12 residues. The germline V and J ends were trimmed by 5 bases and 6 bases, with 7 bases remaining between them. This clonotype was seen many times. Its target is not known. The source of this sequence is a man between 45 and 60 years old who received an inactivated influenza vaccine. The genes are TRBV11-3 and TRBJ2-2; no reliable D call. The sequences come from PBMCs from blood, collected on the day of vaccination. In DNA form, the CDR3 reads TGTGCCAGCAGCCCCTGGTCCGGGGAGCTGTTTTTT. It translates to CASSPWSGELFF. Full variable domain (rest looked up from reference TRBV11-3 and TRBJ2-2): EAGVVQSPRYKIIEKKQPVAFWCNPISGHNTLYWYLQNLGQGPELLIRYENEEAVDDSQLPKDRFSAERLKGVDSTLKIQPAELGDSAVYLCASSPWSGELFFGEGSRLTVL.